This TCR beta chain was found in a study of T cell repertoires in cytomegalovirus infection. TCRdb recomputed calls from the reads with MiXCR, one row per CDR3 protein. The repertoire has 200,000 or so distinct CDR3 sequences, about 38% of them found once; the top ten carry approximately 60%. Germline V gene lookup returns CDR1 SNHLY and CDR2 FYNNEI. J was trimmed by 2 bases and V by 7 bases; bases with no gene match: 13. This CDR3 has 16 residues. Regarding this clonotype: Its matching antigen is unknown.

The clonotype comes from a human donor in good health (CMV status not recorded). Some clones in this sample may be carry-over from other donors' samples. The source material was CD8+ T cells from cultured PBMCs, sampled from culture after CMV antigen stimulation. This chain joins TRBV2 and TRBJ2-7; 8 bases are a match to TRBD2. The CDR3 loop reads CASKYGTGTRAYEQYF. CDR3 sequence (DNA): TGTGCCAGCAAGTATGGGACCGGGACTAGAGCCTACGAGCAGTACTTC.